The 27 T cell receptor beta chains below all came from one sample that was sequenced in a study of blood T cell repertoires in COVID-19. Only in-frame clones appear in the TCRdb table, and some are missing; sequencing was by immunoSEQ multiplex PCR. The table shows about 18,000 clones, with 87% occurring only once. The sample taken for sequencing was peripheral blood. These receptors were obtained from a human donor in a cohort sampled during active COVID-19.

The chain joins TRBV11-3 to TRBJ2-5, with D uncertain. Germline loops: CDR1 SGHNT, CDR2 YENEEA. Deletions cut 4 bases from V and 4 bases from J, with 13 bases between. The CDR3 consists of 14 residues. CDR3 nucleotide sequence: TGTGCCAGCAGCTCTCCTGACGAGGCAGAGACCCAGTACTTC. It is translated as CASSSPDEAETQYF.

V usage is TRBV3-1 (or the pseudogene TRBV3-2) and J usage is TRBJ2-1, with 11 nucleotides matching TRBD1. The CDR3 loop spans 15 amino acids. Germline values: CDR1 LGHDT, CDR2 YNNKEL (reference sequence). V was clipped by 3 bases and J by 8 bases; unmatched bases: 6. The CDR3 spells CASSHRTGGKDEQFF. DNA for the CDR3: TGTGCCAGCAGCCATCGGACAGGGGGCAAGGATGAGCAGTTCTTC.

The CDR3 reads CASSLPNGGPADTQYF. In DNA form, the CDR3 reads TGTGCCAGCTCACTCCCGAACGGGGGGCCCGCAGATACGCAGTATTTT. The chain joins TRBV18 to TRBJ2-3; D may be TRBD2 (7 bases). This CDR3 region has 16 residues. V lost 4 bases, J lost 4 bases, and 18 bases lay in between. Germline values: CDR1 KGHSH, CDR2 LQKENI.

The CDR3 loop reads CASSPSGGVSYEQYF. The CDR3 DNA reads TGCGCCAGCAGTCCCAGCGGGGGGGTCTCCTACGAGCAGTACTTC. V is TRBV4-3 and J is TRBJ2-7, with 10 bases fitting TRBD2. CDR1 and CDR2 (germline): LGHNA, YSLEER. The CDR3 has 15 residues. The V gene end was trimmed by 6 bases and the J gene end by 0 bases; junction bases not matched to a gene: 5.

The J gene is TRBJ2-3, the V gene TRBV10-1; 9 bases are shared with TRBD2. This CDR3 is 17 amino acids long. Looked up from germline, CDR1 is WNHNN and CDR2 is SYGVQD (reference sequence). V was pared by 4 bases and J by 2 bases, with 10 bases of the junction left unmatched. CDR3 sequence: CASSGELAGDITDTQYF. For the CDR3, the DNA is TGCGCCAGCAGTGGCGAACTAGCGGGCGATATCACAGATACGCAGTATTTT.

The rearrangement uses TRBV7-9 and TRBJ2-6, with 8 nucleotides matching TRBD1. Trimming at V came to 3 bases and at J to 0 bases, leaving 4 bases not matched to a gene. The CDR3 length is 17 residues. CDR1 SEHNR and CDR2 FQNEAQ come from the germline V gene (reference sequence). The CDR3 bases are TGTGCCAGCAGCTTGACAGGGGCTAGCTCTGGGGCCAACGTCCTGACTTTC. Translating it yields CASSLTGASSGANVLTF.

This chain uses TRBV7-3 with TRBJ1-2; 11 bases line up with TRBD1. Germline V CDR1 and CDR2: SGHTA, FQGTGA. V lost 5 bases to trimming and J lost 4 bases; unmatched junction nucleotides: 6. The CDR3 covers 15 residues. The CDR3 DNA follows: TGTGCCAGCAGCCCCAGGACAGGGGGCTGCTATGGCTACACCTTC. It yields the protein CASSPRTGGCYGYTF.

The CDR3, as DNA: TGTGCCAGTAGTAGTTTAGCGGGTCTTCGCACAGATACGCAGTATTTT. It encodes CASSSLAGLRTDTQYF. The rearrangement joins TRBV19 to TRBJ2-3; 7 bases fit TRBD2. CDR1 is LNHDA and CDR2 is SQIVND in the germline V gene (reference sequence). The CDR3 has 16 residues. Trimming took 4 bases from V and 1 from J; bases not matched to a gene: 8.

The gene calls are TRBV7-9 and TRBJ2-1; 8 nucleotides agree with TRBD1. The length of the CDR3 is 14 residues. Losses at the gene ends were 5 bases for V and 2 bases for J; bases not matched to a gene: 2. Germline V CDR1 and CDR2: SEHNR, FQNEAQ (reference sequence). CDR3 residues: CASSRQGTYNEQFF. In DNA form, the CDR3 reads TGTGCCAGCAGCCGACAGGGGACCTACAATGAGCAGTTCTTC.

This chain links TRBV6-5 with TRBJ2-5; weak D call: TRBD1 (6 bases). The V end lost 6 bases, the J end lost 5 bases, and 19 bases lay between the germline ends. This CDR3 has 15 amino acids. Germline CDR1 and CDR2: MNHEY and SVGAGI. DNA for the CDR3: TGTGCCAGCAGGACCGGGACAAGGTTGTGGGAGACCCAGTACTTC. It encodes CASRTGTRLWETQYF.

CDR3 bases: TGCGCCAGCAGCTCCGAGTCGGGGTCCTACAATGAGCAGTTCTTC. Its protein product is CASSSESGSYNEQFF. The chain recombines TRBV5-1 with TRBJ2-1; weak D call: TRBD2 (5 bases). Trimming stripped 3 bases from V and 1 base from J, with 11 bases between. Germline CDR1 SGHRS, CDR2 YFSETQ. This CDR3 is built from 15 residues. The whole variable domain, remainder taken from reference TRBV5-1 and TRBJ2-1, is KAGVTQTPRYLIKTRGQQVTLSCSPISGHRSVSWYQQTPGQGLQFLFEYFSETQRNKGNFPGRFSGRQFSNSRSEMNVSTLELGDSALYLCASSSESGSYNEQFFGPGTRLTVL.

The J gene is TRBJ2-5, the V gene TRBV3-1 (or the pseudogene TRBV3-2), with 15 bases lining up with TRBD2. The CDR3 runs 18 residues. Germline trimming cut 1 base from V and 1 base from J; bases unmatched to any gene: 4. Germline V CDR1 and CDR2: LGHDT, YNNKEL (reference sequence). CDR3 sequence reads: CASSQAGLAGGLQETQYF. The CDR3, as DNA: TGTGCCAGCAGCCAAGCGGGACTAGCGGGGGGACTCCAAGAGACCCAGTACTTC.

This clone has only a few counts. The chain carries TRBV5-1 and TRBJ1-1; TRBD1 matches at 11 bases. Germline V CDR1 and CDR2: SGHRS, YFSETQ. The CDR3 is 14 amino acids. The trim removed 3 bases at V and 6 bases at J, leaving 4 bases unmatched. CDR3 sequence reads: CASSWTGGIAEAFF. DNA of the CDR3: TGCGCCAGCAGCTGGACAGGGGGCATCGCTGAAGCTTTCTTT.

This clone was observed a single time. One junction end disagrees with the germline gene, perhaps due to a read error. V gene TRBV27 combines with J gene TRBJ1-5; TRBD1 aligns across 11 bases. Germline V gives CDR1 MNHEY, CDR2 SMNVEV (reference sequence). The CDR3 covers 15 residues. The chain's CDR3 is CTSSLSGTGGQPQHF. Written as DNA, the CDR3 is TGTACCAGCAGTTTATCCGGGACAGGGGGTCAGCCCCAGCATTTT.

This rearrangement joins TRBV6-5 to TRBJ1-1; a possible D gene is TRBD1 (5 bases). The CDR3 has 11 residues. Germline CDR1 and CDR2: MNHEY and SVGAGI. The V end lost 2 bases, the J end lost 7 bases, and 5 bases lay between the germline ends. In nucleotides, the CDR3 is TGTGCCAGCAGTTACGACAGTGAAGCTTTCTTT. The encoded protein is CASSYDSEAFF.

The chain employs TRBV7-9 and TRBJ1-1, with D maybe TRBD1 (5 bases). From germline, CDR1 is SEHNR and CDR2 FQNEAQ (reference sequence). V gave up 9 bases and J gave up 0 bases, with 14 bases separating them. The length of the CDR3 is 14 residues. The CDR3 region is CASNAGPMNTEAFF. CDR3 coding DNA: TGTGCCAGTAACGCGGGGCCCATGAACACTGAAGCTTTCTTT. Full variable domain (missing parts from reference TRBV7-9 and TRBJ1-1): DTGVSQNPRHKITKRGQNVTFRCDPISEHNRLYWYRQTLGQGPEFLTYFQNEAQLEKSRLLSDRFSAERPKGSFSTLEIQRTEQGDSAMYLCASNAGPMNTEAFFGQGTRLTVV.

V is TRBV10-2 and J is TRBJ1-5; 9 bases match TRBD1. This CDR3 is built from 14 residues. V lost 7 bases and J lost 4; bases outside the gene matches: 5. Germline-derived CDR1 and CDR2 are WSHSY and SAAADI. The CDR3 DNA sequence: TGCGCCAGCAAAGACGGACAGGGGAATCAGCCCCAGCATTTT. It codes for CASKDGQGNQPQHF.

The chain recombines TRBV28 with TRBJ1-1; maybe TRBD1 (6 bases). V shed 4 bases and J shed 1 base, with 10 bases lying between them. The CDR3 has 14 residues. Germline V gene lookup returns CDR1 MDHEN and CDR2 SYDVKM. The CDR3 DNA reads TGTGCCAGCAGTTCCGGGGGGGCGAACACTGAAGCTTTCTTT. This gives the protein CASSSGGANTEAFF.

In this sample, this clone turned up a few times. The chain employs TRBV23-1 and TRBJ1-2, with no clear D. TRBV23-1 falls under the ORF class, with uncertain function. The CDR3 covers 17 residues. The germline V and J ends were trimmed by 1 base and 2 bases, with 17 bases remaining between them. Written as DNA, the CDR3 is TGCGCCAGCAGTCAATTCCCGACCCTGACTGAAAACTATGGCTACACCTTC. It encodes CASSQFPTLTENYGYTF.

The CDR3 bases are TGTGCCAGCAGCGTAGATAGCGGGGGGTACGAGCAGTACTTC. It codes for CASSVDSGGYEQYF. The chain recombines TRBV9 with TRBJ2-7, with 10 bases matching TRBD2. In germline, CDR1 is SGDLS, CDR2 YYNGEE. J was trimmed by 4 bases and V by 0 bases; bases with no gene match: 1. This CDR3 contains 14 residues. Using reference TRBV9 and TRBJ2-7 for the parts outside the CDR3, the full variable domain is DSGVTQTPKHLITATGQRVTLRCSPRSGDLSVYWYQQSLDQGLQFLIQYYNGEERAKGNILERFSAQQFPDLHSELNLSSLELGDSALYFCASSVDSGGYEQYFGPGTRLTVT.

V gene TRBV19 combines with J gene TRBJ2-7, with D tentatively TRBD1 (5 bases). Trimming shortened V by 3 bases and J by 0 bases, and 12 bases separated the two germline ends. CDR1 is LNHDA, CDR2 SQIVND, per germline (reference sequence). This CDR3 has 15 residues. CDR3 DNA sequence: TGTGCCAGTAGTATCCAGGGTACGAGCTCCTACGAGCAGTACTTC. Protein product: CASSIQGTSSYEQYF. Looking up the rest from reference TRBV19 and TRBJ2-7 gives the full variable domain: DGGITQSPKYLFRKEGQNVTLSCEQNLNHDAMYWYRQDPGQGLRLIYYSQIVNDFQKGDIAEGYSVSREKKESFPLTVTSAQKNPTAFYLCASSIQGTSSYEQYFGPGTRLTVT.

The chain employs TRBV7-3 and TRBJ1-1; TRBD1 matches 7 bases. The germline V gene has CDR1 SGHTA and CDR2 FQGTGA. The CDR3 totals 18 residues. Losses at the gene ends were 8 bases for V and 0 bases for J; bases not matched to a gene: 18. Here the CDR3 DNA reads TGTGCCAGCCGCCAGGATTCTGGGACAGCCCTTTTGAACACTGAAGCTTTCTTT. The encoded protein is CASRQDSGTALLNTEAFF.

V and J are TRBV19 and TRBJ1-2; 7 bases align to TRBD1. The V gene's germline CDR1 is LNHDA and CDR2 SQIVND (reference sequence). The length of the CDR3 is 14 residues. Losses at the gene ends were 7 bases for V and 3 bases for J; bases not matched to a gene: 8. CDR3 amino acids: CASTDTGVDYGYTF. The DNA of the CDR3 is TGTGCCAGTACCGATACAGGGGTTGACTATGGCTACACCTTC.

In nucleotides, the CDR3 is TGTGCCAGCAGCTTAGATCTAGTAACTAGCGGGTCTCTGAATGAGCAGTTCTTC. As protein: CASSLDLVTSGSLNEQFF. The V and J genes are TRBV11-2 and TRBJ2-1; 9 bases fit TRBD2. The germline CDR1 and CDR2 sequences are SGHAT and FQNNGV. The CDR3 contains 18 residues. Losses at the gene ends were 0 bases for V and 7 bases for J; bases not matched to a gene: 13.

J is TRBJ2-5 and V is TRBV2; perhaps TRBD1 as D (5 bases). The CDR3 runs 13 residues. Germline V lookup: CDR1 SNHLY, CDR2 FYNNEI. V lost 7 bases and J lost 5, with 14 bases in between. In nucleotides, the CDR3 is TGTGCCAGCAAAGGACAAGCTGGGGAGACCCAGTACTTC. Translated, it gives CASKGQAGETQYF.

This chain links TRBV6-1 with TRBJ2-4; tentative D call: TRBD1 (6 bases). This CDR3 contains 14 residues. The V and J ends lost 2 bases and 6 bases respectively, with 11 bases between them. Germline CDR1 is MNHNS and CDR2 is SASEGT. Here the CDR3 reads CASSEPSGVNIQYF. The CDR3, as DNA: TGTGCCAGCAGTGAACCTTCAGGGGTAAACATTCAGTACTTC.

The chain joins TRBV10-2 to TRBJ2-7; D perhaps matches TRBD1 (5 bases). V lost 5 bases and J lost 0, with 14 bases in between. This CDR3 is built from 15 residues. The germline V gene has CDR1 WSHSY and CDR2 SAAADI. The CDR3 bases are TGCGCCAGCAGTCAGAGGCTGACAGCCTCCTACGAGCAGTACTTC. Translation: CASSQRLTASYEQYF.